Listed below are T cell receptor beta chains from one sample, sequenced in a study of blood T cell repertoires in COVID-19. TCRdb's copy holds only in-frame clones and misses some; the assay was immunoSEQ multiplex PCR. The sample has 60,000 or so clones, almost 90% seen once. The sequenced sample consisted of peripheral blood. The receptors were gathered from a man aged 60-69 years with acute or convalescent COVID-19. Each CDR3 is given with its conserved first and last residue. The D gene is left open where the match is weak. Not every row has a clone size; where given, it reads once, few, many or a size class.

abundance | j_gene | d_gene | v_gene | CDR3aa | CDR3nt
once | TRBJ2-7 | NA | TRBV7-6 | CASSPHAAEYSPYEQYF | TGTGCCAGCAGCCCCCACGCCGCGGAATATTCCCCTTACGAGCAGTACTTC
NA | TRBJ2-2 | NA | TRBV6-1 | CASSEGRFTGELFF | TGTGCCAGCAGTGAAGGGAGATTCACCGGGGAGCTGTTTTTT
NA | TRBJ1-4 | NA | TRBV12-3/TRBV12-4 | CASRQGIEKLFF | TGTGCCAGCAGGCAGGGGATTGAAAAACTGTTTTTT
NA | TRBJ2-7 | NA | TRBV30 | CAWSVWGVGTYEQYF | TGTGCCTGGAGTGTTTGGGGCGTGGGAACCTACGAGCAGTACTTC
NA | TRBJ2-7 | NA | TRBV12-3/TRBV12-4 | CASSRDTWEQYF | TGTGCCAGCAGCCGGGACACCTGGGAGCAGTACTTC
NA | TRBJ2-1 | TRBD2 | TRBV5-5 | CASSSGTDHNEQFF | TGTGCCAGCAGCAGCGGGACGGACCACAATGAGCAGTTCTTC
NA | TRBJ2-7 | TRBD2 | TRBV6-1 | CASSEVAGAGGVGQYF | TGTGCCAGCAGTGAAGTTGCGGGGGCGGGGGGAGTAGGGCAGTACTTC
once | TRBJ1-2 | NA | TRBV27 | CASSFGTPSHGYTF | TGTGCCAGCAGTTTTGGGACTCCTTCCCATGGCTACACCTTC
NA | TRBJ1-1 | NA | TRBV19 | CASNTGARGRDNQNTEAFF | TGTGCCAGTAACACCGGAGCCAGGGGACGCGACAACCAGAACACTGAAGCTTTCTTT
NA | TRBJ2-7 | NA | TRBV12-3/TRBV12-4 | CASIDDSAGEQYF | TGTGCCAGCATTGACGACTCGGCGGGCGAGCAGTACTTC
NA | TRBJ1-2 | NA | TRBV4-1 | CASSQDSRGAKLSYGYTF | TGCGCCAGCAGCCAAGATAGTCGGGGGGCCAAACTTTCTTATGGCTACACCTTC
NA | TRBJ1-1 | NA | TRBV28 | CASSEAKLEAFF | TGTGCCAGCAGTGAAGCGAAACTTGAAGCTTTCTTT
NA | TRBJ1-2 | NA | TRBV3-1/TRBV3-2 | CASSRRASDRDGYTF | TGTGCCAGCAGCCGCCGCGCTTCCGATCGGGATGGCTACACCTTC
few | TRBJ1-2 | NA | TRBV6-5 | CASSRTEDSNYGYTF | TGTGCCAGCAGCCGGACAGAAGATTCTAACTATGGCTACACCTTC
NA | TRBJ2-3 | TRBD1 | TRBV7-6 | CASSRSQGASGYTQYF | TGTGCCAGCAGCCGCTCCCAGGGGGCCTCTGGGTATACGCAGTATTTT
NA | TRBJ1-2 | NA | TRBV3-1/TRBV3-2 | CASASRSPSRGYTF | TGTGCCAGCGCTTCACGGTCTCCCTCGCGCGGCTACACCTTC
NA | TRBJ1-1 | NA | TRBV28 | CASYRVFNTEAFF | TGTGCCAGCTACAGGGTATTTAACACTGAAGCTTTCTTT
NA | TRBJ1-6 | NA | TRBV3-1/TRBV3-2 | CASSPSQGNSPLHF | TGTGCCAGCAGCCCATCCCAGGGAAATTCACCCCTCCACTTT
few | TRBJ2-3 | TRBD2 | TRBV24-1 | CATSDFWREGGTDTQYF | TGTGCCACCAGTGATTTCTGGCGGGAGGGGGGCACAGATACGCAGTATTTT
NA | TRBJ1-3 | NA | TRBV4-1 | CASSQREGFSGNTIYF | TGCGCCAGCAGCCAACGGGAGGGTTTCTCTGGAAACACCATATATTTT
NA | TRBJ2-1 | TRBD2 | TRBV7-2 | CASKLAGGRYNEQFF | TGTGCCAGCAAGCTAGCGGGAGGCAGATACAATGAGCAGTTCTTC
NA | TRBJ2-1 | TRBD2 | TRBV19 | CASSIREGSMDNEQFF | TGTGCCAGTAGTATCCGGGAGGGCAGTATGGACAATGAGCAGTTCTTC
NA | TRBJ1-2 | NA | TRBV5-1 | CASSLGEYRAGYTF | TGCGCCAGCAGCTTGGGGGAGTACCGAGCGGGCTACACCTTC
NA | TRBJ2-1 | TRBD1 | TRBV7-6 | CASSPPGLQGEYRSYNEQFF | TGTGCCAGCAGCCCGCCGGGTCTGCAGGGGGAATATCGATCCTACAATGAGCAGTTCTTC
NA | TRBJ2-2 | TRBD2 | TRBV2 | CASCRGLGDTGELFF | TGTGCCAGCTGTCGTGGACTAGGGGACACCGGGGAGCTGTTTTTT
NA | TRBJ2-3 | NA | TRBV18 | CASSPGTGKNTQYF | TGTGCCAGCTCACCAGGAACAGGGAAGAATACGCAGTATTTT
once | TRBJ2-5 | TRBD1 | TRBV5-1 | CASSLDRGRETQYF | TGCGCCAGCAGCCTGGACAGGGGGCGAGAGACCCAGTACTTC
NA | TRBJ1-2 | NA | TRBV28 | CASSPGQTYGYTF | TGTGCCAGCAGTCCCGGACAGACCTATGGCTACACCTTC
NA | TRBJ2-2 | NA | TRBV28 | CASISQGATGELFF | TGTGCCAGCATATCGCAGGGCGCCACCGGGGAGCTGTTTTTT
NA | TRBJ1-1 | TRBD1 | TRBV6-6 | CASNIRPGQGGEAFF | TGTGCCAGCAACATTCGCCCGGGACAGGGGGGTGAAGCTTTCTTT
NA | TRBJ2-1 | TRBD2 | TRBV10-1 | CASSESIQAGLFDEQFF | TGCGCCAGCAGTGAGTCGATTCAAGCGGGATTGTTCGATGAGCAGTTCTTC
NA | TRBJ1-5 | NA | TRBV5-6 | CASSRRGGDQPQHF | TGTGCCAGCAGCCGGAGGGGGGGCGATCAGCCCCAGCATTTT
NA | TRBJ1-1 | NA | TRBV3-1/TRBV3-2 | CASSQGRTGAFF | TGTGCCAGCAGCCAAGGCAGAACGGGAGCTTTCTTT
NA | TRBJ2-1 | TRBD2 | TRBV5-5 | CASSLAETSVPYNEQFF | TGTGCCAGCAGCTTGGCCGAGACTAGCGTCCCCTACAATGAGCAGTTCTTC
NA | TRBJ1-6 | NA | TRBV10-2 | CASSRQTYNSPLHF | TGCGCCAGCAGCCGACAGACTTATAATTCACCCCTCCACTTT
NA | TRBJ2-1 | TRBD2 | TRBV6-1 | CASSEVRTSEQFF | TGTGCCAGCAGTGAAGTAAGGACTAGTGAGCAGTTCTTC
once | TRBJ1-2 | NA | TRBV14 | CASSQDWVASGSDGYTF | TGTGCCAGCAGCCAAGACTGGGTGGCTAGTGGGTCGGATGGCTACACCTTC
few | TRBJ2-2 | TRBD2 | TRBV28 | CASSFLGGRVGELFF | TGTGCCAGCAGTTTCCTCGGCGGGAGGGTCGGGGAGCTGTTTTTT
NA | TRBJ1-5 | NA | TRBV2 | CASSEVGDRGPQHF | TGTGCCAGCAGTGAAGTTGGGGATCGGGGGCCCCAGCATTTT
NA | TRBJ1-5 | NA | TRBV7-9 | CASSSSVGNQPQHF | TGTGCCAGCAGCTCATCAGTCGGCAATCAGCCCCAGCATTTT
many | TRBJ2-7 | NA | TRBV2 | CASSDEVIGRVTYEQYF | TGTGCCAGCAGTGATGAAGTCATCGGGCGGGTAACCTACGAGCAGTACTTC
NA | TRBJ2-6 | NA | TRBV7-3 | CASSLQGPGANVLTF | TGTGCCAGCAGCTTACAGGGGCCTGGGGCCAACGTCCTGACTTTC
NA | TRBJ2-3 | NA | TRBV15 | CATSRVRSTDTQYF | TGTGCCACCAGCAGAGTACGGAGCACAGATACGCAGTATTTT
once | TRBJ2-3 | TRBD2 | TRBV5-1 | CASSWSSGRAIDTQYF | TGCGCCAGCAGCTGGAGTAGCGGGAGGGCAATAGATACGCAGTATTTT
NA | TRBJ2-3 | NA | TRBV29-1 | CSTDTDTQYF | TGCAGCACAGACACAGATACGCAGTATTTT
NA | TRBJ2-1 | NA | TRBV24-1 | CATSDLRGGVNEQFF | TGTGCCACCAGTGATTTAAGGGGCGGGGTTAATGAGCAGTTCTTC
NA | TRBJ2-5 | NA | TRBV7-9 | CASSRNRVGETQYF | TGTGCCAGCAGCCGCAACAGGGTGGGGGAGACCCAGTACTTC
NA | TRBJ1-5 | TRBD1 | TRBV2 | CASSGTGAGNQPQHF | TGTGCCAGCAGTGGAACAGGGGCCGGCAATCAGCCCCAGCATTTT
NA | TRBJ1-4 | NA | TRBV5-1 | CASSRGGAEEKLFF | TGCGCCAGCAGCCGAGGAGGGGCGGAAGAAAAACTGTTTTTT
NA | TRBJ2-7 | TRBD2 | TRBV15 | CATSRGLADYEQYF | TGTGCCACCAGCAGAGGACTAGCGGACTACGAGCAGTACTTC
NA | TRBJ2-7 | TRBD1 | TRBV5-1 | CASSWGSGQNYEQYF | TGCGCCAGCAGCTGGGGGTCGGGACAGAACTACGAGCAGTACTTC
once | TRBJ1-2 | NA | TRBV2 | CASSETPSGGYGYTF | TGTGCCAGCAGTGAAACTCCCTCCGGGGGCTATGGCTACACCTTC
NA | TRBJ2-2 | NA | TRBV18 | CASSPQTANTGELFF | TGTGCCAGCTCACCACAGACAGCGAACACCGGGGAGCTGTTTTTT